Given below is one TCR beta chain in context. What it binds is unknown. The CDR3 runs 19 residues. Data came from immunoSEQ multiplex PCR; TCRdb stores just in-frame clones and leaves some out. The table records 32,000 or so clones, 70% to 90% of them present only once. This entry belongs to a study of PD-1 blockade in classical Hodgkin lymphoma. Study results and limitations: Significantly greater TCR diversity emerged by C4D1 in CD4+ cells but not CD8+ cells. Relapsed/refractory patients reportedly had lower baseline diversity than newly diagnosed patients.

The time point here: cycle 4 day 1 (C4D1), after 6 weeks of nivolumab. Each of the patients experienced relapse following autologous stem cell transplantation, and their brentuximab vedotin exposure differed. Negative selection with magnetic separation was used to purify CD4+ T cells from thawed PBMCs. Best overall response was complete response, partial response or progressive disease in these relapsed/refractory classical Hodgkin lymphoma patients. V usage is TRBV1 and J usage is TRBJ2-3; the D call of TRBD2 is as the table states it, not checked on the DNA. TRBV1 is labeled a pseudogene. The sequencing used CD4+ T cells from blood, collected before the fourth cycle of nivolumab. This clonotype was obtained from a human donor with classical Hodgkin lymphoma. CDR3 region: CTSSPKGLAGGPRTDTQYF. The DNA for the CDR3 is TGCACCAGCAGCCCCAAAGGGTTAGCGGGGGGACCCCGCACAGATACGCAGTATTTT.